Detailed here is one T cell receptor beta chain. CDR1 is MDHEN and CDR2 is SYDVKM in the germline V gene. The V gene end was trimmed by 4 bases and the J gene end by 7 bases; junction bases not matched to a gene: 9. CDR3 length equals 15 residues. The data stem from a study of radiotherapy plus CTLA-4 blockade in lung cancer. Study in general: Objective responses arose in roughly 20% of patients, and over 25% experienced disease control.

The data were produced by immunoSEQ multiplex PCR, yet TCRdb's version contains in-frame clones alone and is incomplete. The sample carries some 50,000 clones, 84% recorded once. Sequencing was performed on peripheral blood, taken from a patient treated with radiotherapy plus ipilimumab. The chain carries TRBV28 and TRBJ1-4; TRBD1 matches 7 bases. The sequence was obtained from a human donor with non-small cell lung cancer whose response to radiotherapy plus ipilimumab could not be evaluated. This CDR3 reads CASSSQGGFPEKLFF. The CDR3 coding sequence is TGTGCCAGCAGTTCCCAGGGGGGCTTCCCTGAAAAACTGTTTTTT.